Below, 31 T cell receptor beta chains from the same sample are listed, as sequenced in a study of cytomegalovirus exposure and HLA in healthy donors. The protocol was immunoSEQ multiplex PCR, while the TCRdb copy is restricted to in-frame clones and leaves out a portion. This table has approximately 140,000 clones, about 90% appearing once. Sequenced sample: PBMCs. All receptors derive from a man between 18 and 35 years old in good health and CMV-seronegative.

J is TRBJ1-1 and V is TRBV2, with D uncertain. Germline V CDR1 and CDR2: SNHLY, FYNNEI. The V end lost 6 bases, the J end lost 1 base, and 6 bases lay between the germline ends. The CDR3 loop spans 12 amino acids. The CDR3 DNA is TGTGCCAGCAGCCAGAAGAACACTGAAGCTTTCTTT. Its protein is CASSQKNTEAFF.

V and J are TRBV28 and TRBJ2-1; D remains ambiguous. The CDR3 has 13 amino acids. Trimming stripped 7 bases from V and 0 bases from J, with 7 bases between. Germline CDR1 reads MDHEN; CDR2 reads SYDVKM. The CDR3 coding sequence is TGTGCCAGCATGTGGCCCTCCTACAATGAGCAGTTCTTC. Translated, it gives CASMWPSYNEQFF.

This chain joins TRBV5-1 and TRBJ1-5, with a weak D call TRBD1 (5 bases). Germline V CDR1 and CDR2: SGHRS, YFSETQ. The V end was cut by 0 bases, the J end by 2 bases, with 9 bases between. The CDR3 runs to 15 residues. CDR3 in DNA: TGCGCCAGCAGCTTGGCAGGGATGGGCAATCAGCCCCAGCATTTT. Protein product: CASSLAGMGNQPQHF.

The chain carries TRBV7-8 and TRBJ2-7; TRBD1 matches at 7 bases. V shed 0 bases, J shed 0 bases, and the junction held 8 bases outside the gene matches. The CDR3 extends over 17 amino acids. The germline gives CDR1 SGHVS, CDR2 FQNEAQ. CDR3: CASSLATEQGSSYEQYF. DNA for the CDR3: TGTGCCAGCAGCTTAGCGACAGAACAGGGGAGCTCCTACGAGCAGTACTTC.

This chain links TRBV6-5 with TRBJ2-7, with D possibly matching TRBD2 (6 bases). The germline V and J ends were trimmed by 6 bases and 6 bases, with 15 bases remaining between them. Germline V gene sequence: CDR1 MNHEY, CDR2 SVGAGI. CDR3 length equals 13 residues. The CDR3 DNA sequence: TGTGCCAGCAGCGGGACTTTACTGGGCGAGCAGTACTTC. It translates to CASSGTLLGEQYF.

CDR3 amino acids: CASSRATYGYNEQFF. CDR3 in DNA: TGTGCCAGCAGCCGAGCTACCTACGGCTACAATGAGCAGTTCTTC. The chain has TRBV6-4 and TRBJ2-1; D unresolved. The germline V gene encodes CDR1 MRHNA and CDR2 SNTAGT. This CDR3 comprises 15 residues. Trimming shortened V by 6 bases and J by 3 bases, and 15 bases separated the two germline ends.

This chain joins TRBV9 and TRBJ2-3; the match to TRBD2 covers 10 bases. Trimming took 5 bases from V and 3 from J; bases not matched to a gene: 6. This CDR3 comprises 15 residues. The germline V gene encodes CDR1 SGDLS and CDR2 YYNGEE. The CDR3 protein is CASRDLAGVTDTQYF. CDR3 DNA sequence: TGTGCCAGCAGAGACCTAGCGGGAGTAACAGATACGCAGTATTTT.

This clone has a single count. The chain has TRBV6-5 and TRBJ1-2; TRBD1 matches at 9 bases. CDR1 is MNHEY and CDR2 is SVGAGI in the germline V gene. There are 15 residues in the CDR3. The ends lost 1 base at V and 7 bases at J; junction bases unmatched: 7. DNA of the CDR3: TGTGCCAGCAGTTACTTCGATACAGGGGGCTTTGGCTACACCTTC. Protein sequence: CASSYFDTGGFGYTF.

This clone was counted only a few times. The rearrangement joins TRBV15 to TRBJ2-7; tentative D call: TRBD2 (5 bases). Germline assignment: CDR1 LNHNV and CDR2 YYDKDF (reference sequence). The CDR3 is 15 residues long. The V and J ends lost 1 base and 2 bases respectively, with 12 bases between them. The CDR3 reads CATSRVGLNPYEQYF. In nucleotides, the CDR3 is TGTGCCACCAGCAGAGTAGGACTGAACCCCTACGAGCAGTACTTC.

The J gene is TRBJ1-5, the V gene TRBV6-1; 11 nucleotides match TRBD1. From germline, CDR1 is MNHNS and CDR2 SASEGT. V was pared by 3 bases and J by 0 bases, with 4 bases of the junction left unmatched. The length of the CDR3 is 17 residues. CDR3 amino acids: CASSEWDRGYSNQPQHF. CDR3 coding DNA: TGTGCCAGCAGTGAGTGGGACAGGGGGTATAGCAATCAGCCCCAGCATTTT.

This chain uses TRBV27 with TRBJ2-1; TRBD2 matches 13 bases. The CDR3 is 17 amino acids. CDR1 is MNHEY, CDR2 SMNVEV, per germline (reference sequence). The trim removed 6 bases at V and 2 bases at J, leaving 7 bases unmatched. The CDR3 reads CASRMTGLAGAYNEQFF. For the CDR3, the DNA is TGTGCCAGCAGAATGACAGGACTAGCGGGAGCCTACAATGAGCAGTTCTTC.

The gene calls are TRBV19 and TRBJ1-5; 7 nucleotides agree with TRBD1. The CDR3 extends over 15 amino acids. Germline values: CDR1 LNHDA, CDR2 SQIVND (reference sequence). J lost 7 bases, V lost 3 bases, and 9 bases had no gene match. The CDR3 DNA is TGTGCCAGTAGTATCCCAGGGGGATGGAGACAGCCCCAGCATTTT. Translating it yields CASSIPGGWRQPQHF. The entire variable domain, with the rest obtained from reference TRBV19 and TRBJ1-5, is as follows: DGGITQSPKYLFRKEGQNVTLSCEQNLNHDAMYWYRQDPGQGLRLIYYSQIVNDFQKGDIAEGYSVSREKKESFPLTVTSAQKNPTAFYLCASSIPGGWRQPQHFGDGTRLSIL.

This chain uses TRBV11-1 with TRBJ2-7; D unclear. This CDR3 is 13 amino acids long. V shed 3 bases and J shed 6 bases, with 12 bases lying between them. The germline CDR1 and CDR2 sequences are SGHAT and FQDESV (reference sequence). The chain's CDR3 is CASSFAETGEQYF. CDR3 in DNA: TGTGCCAGCAGCTTTGCCGAAACGGGCGAGCAGTACTTC.

The chain couples TRBV7-2 to TRBJ2-1; 7 nucleotides align to TRBD1. Per germline, CDR1 SGHTA and CDR2 FQGNSA. J was trimmed by 9 bases and V by 8 bases; bases with no gene match: 10. CDR3 size: 13 residues. The CDR3 sequence is CASPDRAVGEQFF. In nucleotides, the CDR3 is TGTGCCAGCCCTGACAGGGCGGTGGGTGAGCAGTTCTTC.

This chain links TRBV7-8 with TRBJ1-1; D not resolved. V lost 4 bases, J lost 0 bases, and 21 bases lay in between. Per the germline V gene, CDR1 is SGHVS and CDR2 is FQNEAQ. This CDR3 contains 18 residues. The CDR3 DNA is TGTGCCAGCAGCTCCAATCCAGGTTTAGCGGCTCTGAACACTGAAGCTTTCTTT. Translating gives CASSSNPGLAALNTEAFF.

The chain couples TRBV27 to TRBJ2-1, with 9 bases matching TRBD1. Germline CDR1 reads MNHEY; CDR2 reads SMNVEV (reference sequence). This CDR3 comprises 13 residues. The V gene end was trimmed by 3 bases and the J gene end by 9 bases; junction bases not matched to a gene: 3. The CDR3 spells CASSLGQGFEQFF. CDR3 in DNA: TGTGCCAGCAGTTTGGGACAGGGATTTGAGCAGTTCTTC.

The rearrangement uses TRBV7-8 and TRBJ2-7, with TRBD2 matching 7 bases. The CDR3 consists of 15 residues. The V segment lost 3 bases and the J segment 0 bases; nucleotides outside the gene matches: 5. CDR1 is SGHVS, CDR2 FQNEAQ, per germline. CDR3 loop: CASSFSAGFSYEQYF. CDR3 sequence (DNA): TGTGCCAGCAGCTTTTCAGCGGGGTTCTCCTACGAGCAGTACTTC.

The CDR3: CASSLDSEQYF. The CDR3 bases are TGCGCCAGCAGCTTAGACAGTGAGCAGTACTTC. The chain uses TRBV5-1 and TRBJ2-7; tentatively, D is TRBD1 (5 bases). This CDR3 comprises 11 residues. CDR1 SGHRS and CDR2 YFSETQ come from the germline V gene. The V end lost 2 bases, the J end lost 7 bases, and 7 bases lay between the germline ends. Full variable domain (outside the CDR3, taken from reference TRBV5-1 and TRBJ2-7): KAGVTQTPRYLIKTRGQQVTLSCSPISGHRSVSWYQQTPGQGLQFLFEYFSETQRNKGNFPGRFSGRQFSNSRSEMNVSTLELGDSALYLCASSLDSEQYFGPGTRLTVT.

This clone was picked up one time. The V gene is TRBV27, the J gene TRBJ2-1, with 8 bases that match TRBD2. The CDR3 contains 17 residues. Germline V gene data show CDR1 as MNHEY and CDR2 as SMNVEV (reference sequence). With 3 bases clipped from V and 3 bases from J, the junction kept 10 bases outside the gene matches. CDR3 region: CASSLAGGNLFYNEQFF. CDR3 nucleotides: TGTGCCAGCAGTTTGGCGGGGGGTAATCTCTTCTACAATGAGCAGTTCTTC.

The chain has TRBV5-4 and TRBJ2-1, with 7 bases identical to TRBD2. This CDR3 region has 14 residues. Looked up from germline, CDR1 is SGHNT and CDR2 is YYREEE (reference sequence). V gave up 4 bases and J gave up 8 bases; unmatched junction bases: 9. The CDR3 region is CASSPRPAGDEQFF. The CDR3 DNA is TGTGCCAGCAGCCCCCGACCTGCGGGGGATGAGCAGTTCTTC.

The gene calls are TRBV10-3 and TRBJ1-2, with D possibly being TRBD1 (5 bases). There are 16 residues in the CDR3. V lost 0 bases and J lost 0, with 11 bases in between. Germline V gene sequence: CDR1 ENHRY, CDR2 SYGVKD. The CDR3 nucleotides read TGTGCCATCAGTGAGTCGACGGGCAGGGCTAACTATGGCTACACCTTC. Protein product: CAISESTGRANYGYTF.

In nucleotides, the CDR3 is TGTGCCAGCTCACCGACGACTAGCGGGAGTTGGGAGCTGTTTTTT. Translating it yields CASSPTTSGSWELFF. The chain carries TRBV18 and TRBJ2-2; 12 nucleotides align to TRBD2. V lost 3 bases, J lost 9 bases, and 5 bases stayed unmatched. This CDR3 region has 15 residues. Per germline, CDR1 KGHSH and CDR2 LQKENI.

The J gene is TRBJ1-3, the V gene TRBV7-2; no clear D. This CDR3 region has 14 residues. Trimming shortened V by 1 base and J by 4 bases, and 8 bases separated the two germline ends. Germline V gene data show CDR1 as SGHTA and CDR2 as FQGNSA. The CDR3 DNA reads as TGTGCCAGCAGCTTAGTTGTCGGGGGAAACACCATATATTTT. This translates into CASSLVVGGNTIYF.

The chain joins TRBV30 to TRBJ2-6; 7 positions match TRBD1. J was trimmed by 4 bases and V by 2 bases; bases with no gene match: 8. Germline CDR1 GTSNPN, CDR2 SVGIG (reference sequence). The CDR3 totals 16 residues. As DNA, the CDR3 is TGTGCCTGGAGTAGACAGGGCTCGTCCGGGGCCAACGTCCTGACTTTC. Protein product: CAWSRQGSSGANVLTF.

This chain connects TRBV19 to TRBJ2-1; TRBD1 matches 7 bases. Germline V gene sequence: CDR1 LNHDA, CDR2 SQIVND (reference sequence). The CDR3 loop spans 14 amino acids. V dropped 4 bases and J dropped 7; count of bases not matched to a gene: 7. The chain's CDR3 is CASSKGQRVNEQFF. Written as DNA, the CDR3 is TGTGCCAGTAGTAAGGGACAGAGGGTTAATGAGCAGTTCTTC.

This clone was detected only once. This rearrangement joins TRBV18 to TRBJ2-3; a weak D match, TRBD2 (5 bases). The CDR3 extends over 16 amino acids. V shed 3 bases and J shed 0 bases, with 13 bases lying between them. Germline values: CDR1 KGHSH, CDR2 LQKENI. CDR3 DNA: TGTGCCAGCTCACCTCCCATGTCGGGGAGCACAGATACGCAGTATTTT. Translation gives CASSPPMSGSTDTQYF.

This chain links TRBV5-1 with TRBJ1-1; D is unclear. The CDR3 contains 11 residues. V lost 6 bases and J lost 5, with 8 bases in between. Germline CDR1 reads SGHRS; CDR2 reads YFSETQ. CDR3 in amino acids: CASKSETEAFF. The CDR3 region has the DNA TGCGCCAGCAAAAGCGAGACTGAAGCTTTCTTT.

This chain uses TRBV9 with TRBJ2-7; 11 nucleotides match TRBD2. V gave up 3 bases and J gave up 1 base; unmatched junction bases: 3. Germline V gene lookup returns CDR1 SGDLS and CDR2 YYNGEE. CDR3 size: 15 residues. The CDR3 region has the DNA TGTGCCAGCAGCGCTCTAGCGGGAGGATCCTACGAGCAGTACTTC. This translates into CASSALAGGSYEQYF.

The chain has TRBV4-1 and TRBJ1-4, with D perhaps TRBD1 (6 bases). CDR3 size: 18 residues. Germline CDR1 MGHRA, CDR2 YSYEKL. The germline V and J ends were trimmed by 0 bases and 5 bases, with 19 bases remaining between them. This chain's CDR3 is CASSQDWDPGHLNEKLFF. The CDR3 nucleotides are TGCGCCAGCAGCCAAGATTGGGACCCGGGACACCTCAATGAAAAACTGTTTTTT.

The chain has TRBV28 and TRBJ2-2, with a tentative D call TRBD1 (11 bases). The CDR3 length is 23 residues. CDR1 MDHEN and CDR2 SYDVKM come from the germline V gene. V dropped 4 bases and J dropped 5 bases, with 38 bases sitting between them. The CDR3 spells CASSSPGWGQGGSGRIFTGELFF. The CDR3 DNA sequence: TGTGCCAGCAGTTCCCCTGGTTGGGGACAGGGGGGTAGCGGGAGGATTTTTACCGGGGAGCTGTTTTTT.

V and J are TRBV7-8 and TRBJ1-5; 7 bases match TRBD1. The CDR3 has 16 residues. Trimming removed 5 bases from V and 0 bases from J; junction bases left unmatched: 7. The germline CDR1 and CDR2 sequences are SGHVS and FQNEAQ. The CDR3 DNA follows: TGTGCCAGCAGCGGAACAGGGGAATATAGCAATCAGCCCCAGCATTTT. Protein sequence: CASSGTGEYSNQPQHF.